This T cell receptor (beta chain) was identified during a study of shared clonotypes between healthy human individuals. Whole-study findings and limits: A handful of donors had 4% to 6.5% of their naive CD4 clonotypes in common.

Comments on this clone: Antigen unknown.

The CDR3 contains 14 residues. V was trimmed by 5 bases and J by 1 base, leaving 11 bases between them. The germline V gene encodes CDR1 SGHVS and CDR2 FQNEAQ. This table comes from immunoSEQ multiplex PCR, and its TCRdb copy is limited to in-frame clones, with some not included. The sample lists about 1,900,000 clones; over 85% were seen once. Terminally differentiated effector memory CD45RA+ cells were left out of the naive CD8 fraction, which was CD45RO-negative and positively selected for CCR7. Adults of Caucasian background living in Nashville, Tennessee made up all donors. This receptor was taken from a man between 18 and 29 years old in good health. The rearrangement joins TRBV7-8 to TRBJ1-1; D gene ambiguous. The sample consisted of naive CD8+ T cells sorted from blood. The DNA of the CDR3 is TGTGCCAGCAGCCTCATGCGTACGAACACTGAAGCTTTCTTT. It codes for CASSLMRTNTEAFF.